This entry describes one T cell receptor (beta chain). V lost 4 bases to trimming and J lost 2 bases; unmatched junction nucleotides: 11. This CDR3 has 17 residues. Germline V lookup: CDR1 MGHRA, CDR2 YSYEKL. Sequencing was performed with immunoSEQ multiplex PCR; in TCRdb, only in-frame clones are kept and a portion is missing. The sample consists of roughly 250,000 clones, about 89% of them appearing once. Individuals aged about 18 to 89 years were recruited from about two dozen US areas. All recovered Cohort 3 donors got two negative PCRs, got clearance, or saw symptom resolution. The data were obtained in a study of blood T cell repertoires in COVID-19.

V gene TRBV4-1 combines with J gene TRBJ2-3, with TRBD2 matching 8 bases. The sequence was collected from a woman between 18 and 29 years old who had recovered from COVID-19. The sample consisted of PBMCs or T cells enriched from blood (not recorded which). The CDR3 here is CASSRRSAREATDTQYF. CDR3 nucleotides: TGCGCCAGCAGCCGCCGATCGGCGCGGGAGGCCACAGATACGCAGTATTTT.